This entry lists 27 T cell receptor beta chains sequenced from one sample in a study of shared clonotypes between healthy human individuals. The repertoire was sequenced with immunoSEQ multiplex PCR; TCRdb's copy has only in-frame clones and lacks some. The sample includes about 2.4 million clones, roughly 93% seen only once; the top ten take about 0.34%. The sequencing sample was made of naive CD4+ T cells from PBMCs. The subset here: CD45RA+ positively selected. The source is a man younger than 35 in good health. Some clones in this sample may be carry-over from other donors' samples.

V gene TRBV7-9 combines with J gene TRBJ2-6; D gene ambiguous. This CDR3 spans 14 amino acids. CDR1 and CDR2 from the germline V gene are SEHNR and FQNEAQ (reference sequence). V was cut by 5 bases and J by 0 bases, with 5 bases left in between. CDR3 sequence reads: CASSPFSGANVLTF. The CDR3 nucleotides read TGTGCCAGCAGCCCTTTCTCTGGGGCCAACGTCCTGACTTTC.

The chain couples TRBV30 to TRBJ2-4; D is possibly TRBD1 (6 bases). Germline V gene sequence: CDR1 GTSNPN, CDR2 SVGIG (reference sequence). Trimming removed 2 bases from V and 1 base from J, with 12 bases in between. The CDR3 has 15 amino acids. Here the CDR3 DNA reads TGTGCCTGGAGTTACCGGACAGAGGCCAAAAACATTCAGTACTTC. Translation gives CAWSYRTEAKNIQYF.

The V gene is TRBV15, the J gene TRBJ1-5; the match to TRBD1 covers 7 bases. Germline V CDR1 and CDR2: LNHNV, YYDKDF (reference sequence). Trimming removed 5 bases from V and 9 bases from J; junction bases left unmatched: 7. The CDR3 spans 13 residues. The CDR3 reads CATSGQDGGPQHF. DNA for the CDR3: TGTGCCACCAGCGGACAGGACGGTGGGCCCCAGCATTTT. Full variable domain (outside the CDR3, taken from reference TRBV15 and TRBJ1-5): DAMVIQNPRYQVTQFGKPVTLSCSQTLNHNVMYWYQQKSSQAPKLLFHYYDKDFNNEADTPDNFQSRRPNTSFCFLDIRSPGLGDTAMYLCATSGQDGGPQHFGDGTRLSIL.

The rearrangement links TRBV9 to TRBJ2-1, with TRBD2 matching over 8 bases. V dropped 0 bases and J dropped 4; count of bases not matched to a gene: 6. The CDR3 is made up of 16 amino acids. Germline lookup yields CDR1 SGDLS and CDR2 YYNGEE. The chain's CDR3 is CASSVESSGIYNEQFF. The CDR3, as DNA: TGTGCCAGCAGCGTAGAGAGTAGCGGGATTTACAATGAGCAGTTCTTC.

The chain couples TRBV30 to TRBJ2-7, with 14 bases that match TRBD2. The ends lost 5 bases at V and 2 bases at J; junction bases unmatched: 5. The CDR3 runs 15 residues. Per the germline V gene, CDR1 is GTSNPN and CDR2 is SVGIG (reference sequence). CDR3 bases: TGTGCCTGGGGGACTAGCGGGAGACCGCCCTACGAGCAGTACTTC. It encodes CAWGTSGRPPYEQYF.

This clone was observed a few times. The chain is built from TRBV25-1 and TRBJ1-3, with D possibly being TRBD1 (6 bases). The CDR3 consists of 15 residues. Looked up from germline, CDR1 is MGHDK and CDR2 is SYGVNS. V lost 3 bases, J lost 4 bases, and 13 bases lay in between. This chain's CDR3 is CASSEAGTLGNTIYF. For the CDR3, the DNA is TGTGCCAGCAGTGAGGCCGGGACACTAGGAAACACCATATATTTT. Complete variable domain (other parts from reference TRBV25-1 and TRBJ1-3): EADIYQTPRYLVIGTGKKITLECSQTMGHDKMYWYQQDPGMELHLIHYSYGVNSTEKGDLSSESTVSRIRTEHFPLTLESARPSHTSQYLCASSEAGTLGNTIYFGEGSWLTVV.

The rearrangement joins TRBV28 to TRBJ1-1; possibly TRBD1 for D (6 bases). Germline CDR1 MDHEN, CDR2 SYDVKM. Trimming removed 5 bases at V and 7 bases at J, with 17 bases between. This CDR3 has 14 amino acids. CDR3 sequence reads: CASSIGTGTIEAFF. CDR3 bases: TGTGCCAGCAGTATAGGTACAGGGACAATTGAAGCTTTCTTT.

V and J are TRBV10-3 and TRBJ1-2, with D hard to call. The V gene's germline CDR1 is ENHRY and CDR2 SYGVKD. V was shortened by 3 bases and J by 2 bases, with 16 bases between the two germline ends. The CDR3 sequence is 16 residues long. CDR3 DNA sequence: TGTGCCATCAGTGATTCCGGGAATCTCTTAAACTATGGCTACACCTTC. Protein sequence: CAISDSGNLLNYGYTF.

The chain joins TRBV19 to TRBJ2-7; 7 bases line up with TRBD1. The junction had 7 bases not matched to a gene; V was cut back by 8 bases and J by 0 bases. Looked up from germline, CDR1 is LNHDA and CDR2 is SQIVND (reference sequence). The CDR3 contains 14 residues. CDR3 nucleotide sequence: TGTGCCAGTGCTCCGGGACAGCACTCCTACGAGCAGTACTTC. It specifies CASAPGQHSYEQYF.

The chain has TRBV5-4 and TRBJ2-6; the match to TRBD2 covers 7 bases. V shed 6 bases, J shed 1 base, and the junction held 16 bases outside the gene matches. This CDR3 has 19 amino acids. CDR1 and CDR2 (germline): SGHNT, YYREEE (reference sequence). The CDR3 loop reads CASTPRIAGSASGANVLTF. The CDR3 DNA reads as TGTGCCAGCACCCCCCGCATAGCGGGCTCCGCGTCTGGGGCCAACGTCCTGACTTTC.

This clone appeared once. J is TRBJ1-3 and V is TRBV7-9, with 10 bases aligning to TRBD1. This CDR3 contains 16 residues. J gave up 3 bases and V 5 bases, and 7 bases lay outside the gene matches. Germline loops: CDR1 SEHNR, CDR2 FQNEAQ (reference sequence). CDR3 coding DNA: TGTGCCAGCAGCCATGCCGACAGGGGGCATGGAAACACCATATATTTT. This encodes CASSHADRGHGNTIYF.

The chain couples TRBV11-3 to TRBJ2-5; 9 nucleotides agree with TRBD2. This CDR3 is 18 amino acids long. Per germline, CDR1 SGHNT and CDR2 YENEEA. Trimming removed 5 bases from V and 2 bases from J; junction bases left unmatched: 15. CDR3 sequence reads: CASSRSDSGRRTQETQYF. CDR3 nucleotides: TGTGCCAGCAGCAGATCCGACAGCGGGAGGAGAACACAAGAGACCCAGTACTTC.

This clone appeared a single time. J is TRBJ2-7 and V is TRBV4-1; TRBD2 matches at 13 bases. With 1 base clipped from V and 3 bases from J, the junction kept 12 bases outside the gene matches. The CDR3 contains 19 residues. Germline CDR1 MGHRA, CDR2 YSYEKL. CDR3 in DNA: TGCGCCAGCAGCCAAGTTAGACTAGCGGGAGGCGCGGCCCGCTACGAGCAGTACTTC. Translated, it gives CASSQVRLAGGAARYEQYF.

Turning to this clone: This CDR3 is also generated by other DNA sequences in the sample. J is TRBJ1-1 and V is TRBV27, with unresolved D. Germline V CDR1 and CDR2: MNHEY, SMNVEV (reference sequence). The CDR3 extends over 13 amino acids. V lost 5 bases to trimming and J lost 1 base, with 8 bases between them. CDR3 in DNA: TGTGCCAGCAGTCTCGGACCGAACACTGAAGCTTTCTTT. It encodes CASSLGPNTEAFF.

This chain joins TRBV4-1 and TRBJ2-7; 11 positions match TRBD2. This CDR3 has 17 residues. Trimming removed 4 bases from V and 7 bases from J; junction bases left unmatched: 15. Germline CDR1 MGHRA, CDR2 YSYEKL. DNA for the CDR3: TGCGCCAGCAGCCGGGGGACTAGCGGAGGACAGGCTCGGGAGCAGTACTTC. This codes for CASSRGTSGGQAREQYF.

The rearrangement links TRBV6-6 to TRBJ2-5; D unresolved. This CDR3 has 13 amino acids. Germline values: CDR1 MNHNY, CDR2 SVGAGI (reference sequence). Trimming removed 5 bases from V and 2 bases from J, with 9 bases in between. The CDR3 protein is CASSPVLQETQYF. In DNA form, the CDR3 reads TGTGCCAGCAGTCCCGTCCTTCAAGAGACCCAGTACTTC.

This chain connects TRBV4-3 to TRBJ2-7; 10 nucleotides align to TRBD1. The CDR3 totals 16 residues. V shed 0 bases, J shed 2 bases, and the junction held 4 bases outside the gene matches. Germline V gives CDR1 LGHNA, CDR2 YSLEER. The CDR3 DNA reads as TGCGCCAGCAGCCAAGATAAGGGACAGGGGACCTACGAGCAGTACTTC. This translates into CASSQDKGQGTYEQYF.

The gene calls are TRBV21-1 and TRBJ2-5; the D segment call TRBD2 is taken from the table without a DNA check. TRBV21-1 is a known pseudogene. The CDR3 runs to 18 residues. CDR3 protein: CASSHKGLAGKYQETQYF. The DNA of the CDR3 is TGTGCCAGCAGCCACAAGGGACTAGCGGGAAAGTACCAAGAGACCCAGTACTTC.

The chain links TRBV4-3 to TRBJ1-1; D is undetermined. Germline values: CDR1 LGHNA, CDR2 YSLEER. The V and J ends lost 0 bases and 0 bases respectively, with 17 bases between them. This CDR3 contains 18 residues. CDR3 amino acids: CASSQDLGALGMNTEAFF. Written as DNA, the CDR3 is TGCGCCAGCAGCCAAGATCTGGGTGCCCTAGGGATGAACACTGAAGCTTTCTTT.

This sequence joins TRBV28 and TRBJ2-7, with TRBD1 matching 10 bases. CDR1 is MDHEN, CDR2 SYDVKM, per germline. The CDR3 totals 16 residues. The trim removed 2 bases at V and 9 bases at J, leaving 13 bases unmatched. CDR3 sequence: CASSLPPGQGRWGQYF. Here the CDR3 DNA reads TGTGCCAGCAGTTTACCACCGGGACAGGGGAGATGGGGGCAGTACTTC.

This chain uses TRBV6-5 with TRBJ2-1; possibly TRBD2 for D (6 bases). The CDR3 contains 13 residues. CDR1 and CDR2 from the germline V gene are MNHEY and SVGAGI. The V gene lost 6 bases and the J gene lost 6 bases, with 12 bases spanning the gap. DNA of the CDR3: TGTGCCAGCAGCCCGGGGAGGAGCAATGAGCAGTTCTTC. The encoded protein is CASSPGRSNEQFF.

This clone occurred a few times. This sequence joins TRBV7-8 and TRBJ1-5; D possibly corresponds to TRBD1 (5 bases). The CDR3 loop spans 15 amino acids. From germline, CDR1 is SGHVS and CDR2 FQNEAQ. The V gene lost 5 bases and the J gene lost 9 bases, with 20 bases spanning the gap. CDR3: CASSRNRDLGAPQHF. The CDR3 nucleotides read TGTGCCAGCAGCAGGAACCGGGACCTCGGGGCGCCCCAGCATTTT.

A single count supports this clone. V and J are TRBV5-1 and TRBJ2-2, with 12 positions matching TRBD1. V shed 4 bases and J 2 bases; nucleotides not matched to a gene: 3. The germline CDR1 and CDR2 sequences are SGHRS and YFSETQ. This CDR3 is built from 16 residues. The CDR3 sequence is CASSPGTGGNTGELFF. CDR3 nucleotide sequence: TGCGCCAGCAGCCCAGGGACAGGGGGCAACACCGGGGAGCTGTTTTTT.

The chain recombines TRBV29-1 with TRBJ2-7, with D uncertain. Trimming pared 7 bases from V and 3 bases from J, leaving 13 bases between. The CDR3 runs 12 residues. Germline CDR1 and CDR2: SQVTM and ANQGSEA. The CDR3 region has the DNA TGCAGCGGCGCTAATGGTGGCTACGAGCAGTACTTC. It is translated as CSGANGGYEQYF.

V and J are TRBV28 and TRBJ2-2, with 12 nucleotides matching TRBD2. V shed 1 base, J shed 4 bases, and the junction held 7 bases outside the gene matches. CDR3 length: 18 residues. Germline V gene data show CDR1 as MDHEN and CDR2 as SYDVKM. Written as DNA, the CDR3 is TGTGCCAGCAGTTTATACCCCCTAGCGGGAGGGACCACCGGGGAGCTGTTTTTT. Translated: CASSLYPLAGGTTGELFF.

The rearrangement uses TRBV28 and TRBJ1-1, with 10 bases identical to TRBD1. CDR1 and CDR2 (germline): MDHEN, SYDVKM. CDR3 length: 15 amino acids. V lost 4 bases, J lost 4 bases, and 6 bases stayed unmatched. The CDR3 region is CASSSPRTGGTEAFF. The CDR3 nucleotides are TGTGCCAGCAGTTCCCCCCGGACAGGGGGCACTGAAGCTTTCTTT.

The chain is built from TRBV7-3 and TRBJ2-1; D is possibly TRBD2 (6 bases). This CDR3 has 15 amino acids. Germline loops: CDR1 SGHTA, CDR2 FQGTGA. V gave up 0 bases and J gave up 5 bases, with 11 bases separating them. As DNA, the CDR3 is TGTGCCAGCAGCTTAACCGGGAGTGGACACAATGAGCAGTTCTTC. Its protein product is CASSLTGSGHNEQFF.